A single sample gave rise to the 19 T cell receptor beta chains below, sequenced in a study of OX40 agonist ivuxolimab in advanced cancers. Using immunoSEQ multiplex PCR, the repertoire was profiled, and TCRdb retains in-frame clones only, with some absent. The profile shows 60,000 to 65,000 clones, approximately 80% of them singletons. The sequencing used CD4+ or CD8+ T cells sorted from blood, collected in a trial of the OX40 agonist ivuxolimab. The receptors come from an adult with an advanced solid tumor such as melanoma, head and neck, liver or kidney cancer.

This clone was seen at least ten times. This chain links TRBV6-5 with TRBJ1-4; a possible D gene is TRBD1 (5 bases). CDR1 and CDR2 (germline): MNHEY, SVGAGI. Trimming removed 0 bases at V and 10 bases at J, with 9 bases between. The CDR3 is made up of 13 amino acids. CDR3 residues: CASSYSSGGKLFF. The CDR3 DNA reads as TGTGCCAGCAGTTACTCGAGTGGGGGAAAACTGTTTTTT.

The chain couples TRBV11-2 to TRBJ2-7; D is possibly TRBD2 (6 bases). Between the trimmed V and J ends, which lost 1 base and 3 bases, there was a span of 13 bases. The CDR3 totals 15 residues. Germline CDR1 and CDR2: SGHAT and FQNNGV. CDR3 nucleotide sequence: TGTGCCAGCAGCTTAGTATTAGCGGATGTCTACGAGCAGTACTTC. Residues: CASSLVLADVYEQYF.

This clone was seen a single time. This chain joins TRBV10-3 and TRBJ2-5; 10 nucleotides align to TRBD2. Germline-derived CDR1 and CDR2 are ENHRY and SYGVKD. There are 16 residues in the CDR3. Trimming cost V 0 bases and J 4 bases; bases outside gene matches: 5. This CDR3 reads CAISESTASGGETQYF. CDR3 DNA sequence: TGTGCCATCAGTGAGTCGACAGCTAGCGGGGGAGAGACCCAGTACTTC.

CDR3 sequence (DNA): TGTGCCAGCAGCTACAGAAGACAGGGCCTGACAGCTTTCTTT. This codes for CASSYRRQGLTAFF. The gene calls are TRBV11-2 and TRBJ1-1; 7 nucleotides align to TRBD1. The germline gives CDR1 SGHAT, CDR2 FQNNGV. The V and J ends lost 4 bases and 10 bases, in that order; junction bases with no gene match: 12. The CDR3 sequence is 14 residues long.

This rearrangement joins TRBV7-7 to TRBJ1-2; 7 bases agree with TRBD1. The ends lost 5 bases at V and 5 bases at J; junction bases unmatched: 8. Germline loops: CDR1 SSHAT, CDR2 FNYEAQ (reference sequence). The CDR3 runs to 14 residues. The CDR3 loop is CASSLKGTAYGYTF. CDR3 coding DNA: TGTGCCAGCAGCCTCAAAGGGACAGCATATGGCTACACCTTC. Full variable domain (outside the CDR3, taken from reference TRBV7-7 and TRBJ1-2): GAGVSQSPRYKVTKRGQDVTLRCDPISSHATLYWYQQALGQGPEFLTYFNYEAQPDKSGLPSDRFSAERPEGSISTLTIQRTEQRDSAMYRCASSLKGTAYGYTFGSGTRLTVV.

CDR3 bases: TGTGCCAGCAGCCAAGACAGGGGAGCTCTTCTACGTGGCTACACCTTC. Translating gives CASSQDRGALLRGYTF. J is TRBJ1-2 and V is TRBV14; tentative D call: TRBD1 (6 bases). The CDR3 loop spans 16 amino acids. Germline V CDR1 and CDR2: SGHDN, FVKESK. V dropped 0 bases and J dropped 7 bases, with 18 bases sitting between them.

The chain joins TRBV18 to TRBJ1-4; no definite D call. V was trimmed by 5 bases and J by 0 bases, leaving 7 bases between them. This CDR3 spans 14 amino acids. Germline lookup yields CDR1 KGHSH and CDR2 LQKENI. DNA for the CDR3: TGTGCCAGCTCAAGAGCCGCAACTAATGAAAAACTGTTTTTT. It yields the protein CASSRAATNEKLFF.

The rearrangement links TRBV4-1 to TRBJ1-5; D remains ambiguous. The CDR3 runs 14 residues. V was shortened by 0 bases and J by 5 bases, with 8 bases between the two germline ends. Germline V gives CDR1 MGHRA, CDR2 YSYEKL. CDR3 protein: CASSQEVGYQPQHF. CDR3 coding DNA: TGCGCCAGCAGCCAAGAAGTAGGGTATCAGCCCCAGCATTTT.

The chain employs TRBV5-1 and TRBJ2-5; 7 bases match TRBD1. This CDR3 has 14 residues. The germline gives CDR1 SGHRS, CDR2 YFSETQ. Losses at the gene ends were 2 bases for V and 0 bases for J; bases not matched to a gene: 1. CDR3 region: CASSLQGYQETQYF. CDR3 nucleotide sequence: TGCGCCAGCAGCTTACAGGGGTACCAAGAGACCCAGTACTTC. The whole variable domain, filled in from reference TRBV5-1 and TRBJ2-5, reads KAGVTQTPRYLIKTRGQQVTLSCSPISGHRSVSWYQQTPGQGLQFLFEYFSETQRNKGNFPGRFSGRQFSNSRSEMNVSTLELGDSALYLCASSLQGYQETQYFGPGTRLLVL.

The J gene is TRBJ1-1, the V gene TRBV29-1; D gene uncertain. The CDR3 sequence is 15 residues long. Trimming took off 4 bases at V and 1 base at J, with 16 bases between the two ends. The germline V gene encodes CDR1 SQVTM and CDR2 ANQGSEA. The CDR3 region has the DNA TGCAGCGTTGGCTTCGGGCCCGTAGAGAACACTGAAGCTTTCTTT. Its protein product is CSVGFGPVENTEAFF.

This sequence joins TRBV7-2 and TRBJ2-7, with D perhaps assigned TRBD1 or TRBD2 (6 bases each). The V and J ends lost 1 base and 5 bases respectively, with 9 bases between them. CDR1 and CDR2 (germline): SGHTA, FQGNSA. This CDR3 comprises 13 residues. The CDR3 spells CASSLGGAHEQYV. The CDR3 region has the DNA TGTGCCAGCAGCTTAGGGGGGGCCCACGAGCAGTACGTC.

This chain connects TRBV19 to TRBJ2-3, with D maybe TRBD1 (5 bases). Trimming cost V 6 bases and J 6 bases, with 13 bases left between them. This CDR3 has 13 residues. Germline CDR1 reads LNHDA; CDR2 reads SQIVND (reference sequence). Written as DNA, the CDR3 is TGTGCCAGTAGAAGGGGTAATGGGGATACGCAGTATTTT. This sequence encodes CASRRGNGDTQYF.

CDR3 bases: TGTGCCAGCAGCGTAGGAGGGTTTTTGTCCTACAATGAGCAGTTCTTC. The encoded protein is CASSVGGFLSYNEQFF. This chain uses TRBV9 with TRBJ2-1; a weak D match, TRBD2 (5 bases). This CDR3 comprises 16 residues. CDR1 is SGDLS, CDR2 YYNGEE, per germline. V was clipped by 0 bases and J by 1 base, with 11 bases between them. Complete variable domain (other parts from reference TRBV9 and TRBJ2-1): DSGVTQTPKHLITATGQRVTLRCSPRSGDLSVYWYQQSLDQGLQFLIQYYNGEERAKGNILERFSAQQFPDLHSELNLSSLELGDSALYFCASSVGGFLSYNEQFFGPGTRLTVL.

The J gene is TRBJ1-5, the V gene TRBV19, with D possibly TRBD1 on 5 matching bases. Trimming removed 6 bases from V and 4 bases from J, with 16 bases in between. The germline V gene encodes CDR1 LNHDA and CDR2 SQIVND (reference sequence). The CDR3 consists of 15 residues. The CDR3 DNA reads TGTGCCAGTAGGCAACAGACAGCGGGTAATCAGCCCCAGCATTTT. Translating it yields CASRQQTAGNQPQHF.

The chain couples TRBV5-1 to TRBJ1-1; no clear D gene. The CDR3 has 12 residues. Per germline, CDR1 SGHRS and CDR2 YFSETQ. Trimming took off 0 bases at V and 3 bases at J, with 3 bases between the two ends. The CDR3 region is CASSLGDTEAFF. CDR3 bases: TGCGCCAGCAGCTTGGGGGACACTGAAGCTTTCTTT.

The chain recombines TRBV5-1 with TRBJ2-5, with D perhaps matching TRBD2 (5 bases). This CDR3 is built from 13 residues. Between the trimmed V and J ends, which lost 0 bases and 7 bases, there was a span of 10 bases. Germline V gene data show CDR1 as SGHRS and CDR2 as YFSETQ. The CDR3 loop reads CASSLGPGGTQYF. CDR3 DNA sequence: TGCGCCAGCAGCTTGGGGCCCGGAGGGACCCAGTACTTC.

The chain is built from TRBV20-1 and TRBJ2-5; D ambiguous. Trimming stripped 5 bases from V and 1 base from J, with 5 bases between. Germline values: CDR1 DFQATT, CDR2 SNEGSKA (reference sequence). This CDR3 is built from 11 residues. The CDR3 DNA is TGCAGTGCTGACCGCCAAGAGACCCAGTACTTC. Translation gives CSADRQETQYF.

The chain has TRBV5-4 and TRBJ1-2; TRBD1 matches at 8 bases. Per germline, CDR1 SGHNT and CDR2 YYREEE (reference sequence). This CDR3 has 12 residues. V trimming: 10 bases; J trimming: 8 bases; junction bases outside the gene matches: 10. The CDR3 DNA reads TGTGCCGTCCTCGGCAGGGGGCTGGGCTACACCTTC. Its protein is CAVLGRGLGYTF.

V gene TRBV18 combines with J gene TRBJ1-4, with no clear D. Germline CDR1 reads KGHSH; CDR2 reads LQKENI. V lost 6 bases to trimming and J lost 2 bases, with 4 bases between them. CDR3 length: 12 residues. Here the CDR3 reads CASSLTNEKLFF. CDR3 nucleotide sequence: TGTGCCAGCTCCCTGACTAATGAAAAACTGTTTTTT.